This T cell receptor beta chain was captured by sequencing in a study of control samples from healthy donors and cancer patients. Generated by immunoSEQ multiplex PCR, the TCRdb table keeps only in-frame clones and is missing some. The table has tens of thousands of clones, 87% seen once. V was trimmed by 5 bases and J by 4 bases, leaving 10 bases between them. Germline V gene data show CDR1 as SGHNT and CDR2 as YYREEE (reference sequence). The CDR3 runs 13 residues. The TCR was taken from a woman in her forties or fifties in good health. Sequencing used blood. This chain uses TRBV5-4 with TRBJ1-5; D remains unclear. The CDR3 spells CASSFDRNQPQHF. The CDR3 DNA reads as TGTGCCAGCAGTTTTGACCGGAATCAGCCCCAGCATTTT.